This TCR beta chain appears in the sequencing data of a study of patients and donors after allogeneic stem cell transplantation. Ten or more counts support this clonotype. TCRdb re-called the RT-PCR reads through MiXCR, storing one row per CDR3 protein. Here the sample spans 7,500 to 10,000 distinct CDR3 sequences, more than 4.5% being singletons. V shed 6 bases, J shed 2 bases, and the junction held 6 bases outside the gene matches. CDR3 length: 16 residues. Germline V gives CDR1 LGHDT, CDR2 YNNKEL (reference sequence). V and J are TRBV3-1 and TRBJ2-1, with TRBD2 identical over 11 bases. This sequence was found in a human donor who was either an allogeneic HSCT recipient or a stem cell or donor lymphocyte infusion donor (not recorded which). It is not recorded whose cells these are; they may come from a transplant donor. The sample consisted of blood, either unsorted or a sorted T cell fraction (not recorded which). The CDR3 DNA is TGTGCCAGCAGTGCGGGACTAGCGGATACCTACAATGAGCAGTTCTTC. Its protein product is CASSAGLADTYNEQFF.